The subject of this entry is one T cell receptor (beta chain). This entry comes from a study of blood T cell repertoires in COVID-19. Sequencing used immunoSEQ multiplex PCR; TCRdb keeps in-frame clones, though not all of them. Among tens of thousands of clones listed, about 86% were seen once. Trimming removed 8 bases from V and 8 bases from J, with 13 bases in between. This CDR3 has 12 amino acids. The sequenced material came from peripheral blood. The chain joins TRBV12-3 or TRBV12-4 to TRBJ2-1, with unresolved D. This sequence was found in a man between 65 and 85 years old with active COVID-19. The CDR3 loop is CASSSTPHEQFF. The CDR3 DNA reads TGTGCCAGCTCCAGTACCCCACATGAGCAGTTCTTC.